Each of the 6 T cell receptor beta chains below was sequenced from the same sample in a study of T cell responses to AZD1222 COVID-19 vaccine. The table came from immunoSEQ multiplex PCR; TCRdb's copy has only in-frame clones and leaves some out. The sample yields about 200,000 clones, approximately 94% seen once. The specimen comprised peripheral blood, sampled 28 days after the second dose of the MenACWY control vaccine. These receptors were collected from an adult who received the MenACWY meningococcal vaccine as a control.

This chain uses TRBV19 with TRBJ1-5; 8 bases are shared with TRBD1. The CDR3 loop spans 16 amino acids. Germline lookup yields CDR1 LNHDA and CDR2 SQIVND (reference sequence). With 0 bases clipped from V and 3 bases from J, the junction kept 4 bases outside the gene matches. CDR3 region: CASSIEAGGLNQPQHF. CDR3 coding DNA: TGTGCCAGTAGTATAGAGGCAGGGGGCCTCAATCAGCCCCAGCATTTT.

V usage is TRBV6-5 and J usage is TRBJ1-6; D gene ambiguous. The germline gives CDR1 MNHEY, CDR2 SVGAGI. The CDR3 runs to 15 residues. The germline V and J ends were trimmed by 7 bases and 6 bases, with 16 bases remaining between them. Written as DNA, the CDR3 is TGTGCCAGCAACCCCGGGGTGGCAGCTAATTCACCCCTCCACTTT. Translating gives CASNPGVAANSPLHF.

This chain joins TRBV4-1 and TRBJ1-2; no firm D call. The CDR3 spans 13 residues. Between the trimmed V and J ends, which lost 0 bases and 8 bases, there was a span of 10 bases. CDR1 MGHRA and CDR2 YSYEKL come from the germline V gene. The chain's CDR3 is CASSQEASLGYTF. CDR3 in DNA: TGCGCCAGCAGCCAAGAGGCTAGCCTAGGCTACACCTTC.

The CDR3 region is CASSLTSSTDTQYF. The CDR3 coding sequence is TGTGCCAGCAGTCTGACTAGCAGCACAGATACGCAGTATTTT. The chain is built from TRBV6-5 and TRBJ2-3, with 7 bases aligning to TRBD2. The CDR3 runs 14 residues. With V trimmed by 5 bases and J by 0 bases, 2 bases remained unmatched. Per germline, CDR1 MNHEY and CDR2 SVGAGI.

The chain carries TRBV3-1 (or the pseudogene TRBV3-2) and TRBJ2-1; D is unresolved. Trimming took 1 base from V and 8 from J, leaving 9 bases between them. CDR3 length: 13 residues. The germline gives CDR1 LGHDT, CDR2 YNNKEL (reference sequence). This CDR3 is CASSQVSPDEQFF. The CDR3 DNA reads TGTGCCAGCAGCCAAGTATCCCCCGATGAGCAGTTCTTC.

The chain joins TRBV24-1 to TRBJ1-5; 8 bases are shared with TRBD1. This CDR3 has 19 amino acids. Trimming removed 0 bases from V and 5 bases from J; junction bases left unmatched: 14. Germline-derived CDR1 and CDR2 are KGHDR and SFDVKD. The CDR3 is CATSDLQLGQGTPYQPQHF. DNA of the CDR3: TGTGCCACCAGTGATTTGCAGCTCGGACAGGGTACCCCGTATCAGCCCCAGCATTTT.